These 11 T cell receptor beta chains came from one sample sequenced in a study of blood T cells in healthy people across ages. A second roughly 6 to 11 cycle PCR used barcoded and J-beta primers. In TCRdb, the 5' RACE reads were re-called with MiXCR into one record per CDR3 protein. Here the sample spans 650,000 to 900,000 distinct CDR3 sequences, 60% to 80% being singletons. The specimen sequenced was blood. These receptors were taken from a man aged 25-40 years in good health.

This CDR3 is CASSLNPASGGALNTGELFF. For the CDR3, the DNA is TGTGCCAGCAGCTTAAACCCGGCTAGCGGGGGGGCCTTAAACACCGGGGAGCTGTTTTTT. The chain links TRBV7-3 to TRBJ2-2, with 12 bases identical to TRBD2. The V segment lost 1 base and the J segment 2 bases; nucleotides outside the gene matches: 11. Germline values: CDR1 SGHTA, CDR2 FQGTGA. The CDR3 runs 20 residues.

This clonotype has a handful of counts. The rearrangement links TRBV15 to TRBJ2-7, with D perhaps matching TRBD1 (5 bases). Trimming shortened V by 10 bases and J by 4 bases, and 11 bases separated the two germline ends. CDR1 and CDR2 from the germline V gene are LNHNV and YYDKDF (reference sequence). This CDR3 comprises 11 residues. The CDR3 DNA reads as TGTGCCATAGGGGTAGGGTACGAGCAGTACTTC. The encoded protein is CAIGVGYEQYF.

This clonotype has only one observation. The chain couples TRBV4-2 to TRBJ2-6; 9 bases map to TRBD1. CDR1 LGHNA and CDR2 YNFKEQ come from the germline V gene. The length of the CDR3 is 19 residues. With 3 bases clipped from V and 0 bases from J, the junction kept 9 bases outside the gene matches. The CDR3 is CASSHSRTGVYSGANVLTF. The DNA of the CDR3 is TGTGCCAGCAGCCATAGCCGGACAGGGGTTTACTCTGGGGCCAACGTCCTGACTTTC.

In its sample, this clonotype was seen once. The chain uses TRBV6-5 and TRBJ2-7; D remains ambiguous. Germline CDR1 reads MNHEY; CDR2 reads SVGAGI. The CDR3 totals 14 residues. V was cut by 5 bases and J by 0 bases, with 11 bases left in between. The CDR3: CASSPRHNSYEQYF. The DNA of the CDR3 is TGTGCCAGCAGTCCTAGACACAACTCCTACGAGCAGTACTTC.

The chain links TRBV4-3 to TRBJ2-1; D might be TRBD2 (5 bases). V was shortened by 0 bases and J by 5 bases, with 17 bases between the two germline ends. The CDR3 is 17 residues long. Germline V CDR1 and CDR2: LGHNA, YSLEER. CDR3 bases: TGCGCCAGCAGCCAAGATCCCATGGCTATACTAGACAATGAGCAGTTCTTC. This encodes CASSQDPMAILDNEQFF.

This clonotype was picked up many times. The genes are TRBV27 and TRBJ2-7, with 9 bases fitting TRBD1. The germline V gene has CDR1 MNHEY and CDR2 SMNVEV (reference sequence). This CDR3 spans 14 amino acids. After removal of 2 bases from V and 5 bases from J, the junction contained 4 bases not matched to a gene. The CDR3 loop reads CASSLRTGDHEQYF. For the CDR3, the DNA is TGTGCCAGCAGTTTAAGGACAGGGGACCACGAGCAGTACTTC.

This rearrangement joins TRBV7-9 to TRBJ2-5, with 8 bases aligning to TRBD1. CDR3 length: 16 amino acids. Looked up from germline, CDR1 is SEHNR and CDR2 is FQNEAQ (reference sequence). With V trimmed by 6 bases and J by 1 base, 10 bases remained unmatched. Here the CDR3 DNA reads TGTGCCAGCAGACCCTGGACAGGGAGCGCCCAAGAGACCCAGTACTTC. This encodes CASRPWTGSAQETQYF. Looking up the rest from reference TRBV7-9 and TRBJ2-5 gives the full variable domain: DTGVSQNPRHKITKRGQNVTFRCDPISEHNRLYWYRQTLGQGPEFLTYFQNEAQLEKSRLLSDRFSAERPKGSFSTLEIQRTEQGDSAMYLCASRPWTGSAQETQYFGPGTRLLVL.

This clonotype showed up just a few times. This CDR3 is CASSFATIDDEQYF. CDR3 DNA: TGCGCCAGCAGCTTTGCGACAATCGATGACGAGCAGTACTTC. J is TRBJ2-7 and V is TRBV5-1; no definite D call. The CDR3 has 14 residues. The germline CDR1 and CDR2 sequences are SGHRS and YFSETQ. Trimming cost V 2 bases and J 5 bases, with 14 bases left between them.

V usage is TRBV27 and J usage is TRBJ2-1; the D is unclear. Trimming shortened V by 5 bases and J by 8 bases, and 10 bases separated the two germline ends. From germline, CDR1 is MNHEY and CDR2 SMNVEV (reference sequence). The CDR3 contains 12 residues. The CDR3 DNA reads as TGTGCCAGCAGTGCCTTTGGGTATGAGCAGTTCTTC. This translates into CASSAFGYEQFF.

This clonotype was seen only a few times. CDR3 DNA: TGCAGCGTTTCTCCGGGACACAATGAGCAGTTCTTC. Amino acids: CSVSPGHNEQFF. The rearrangement uses TRBV29-1 and TRBJ2-1; tentatively, D is TRBD1 or TRBD2 (5 bases each). There are 12 residues in the CDR3. Between the trimmed V and J ends, which lost 5 bases and 5 bases, there was a span of 10 bases. Looked up from germline, CDR1 is SQVTM and CDR2 is ANQGSEA.

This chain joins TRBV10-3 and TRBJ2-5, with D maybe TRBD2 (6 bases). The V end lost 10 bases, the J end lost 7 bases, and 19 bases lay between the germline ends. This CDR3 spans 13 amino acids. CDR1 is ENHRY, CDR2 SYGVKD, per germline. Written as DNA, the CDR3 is TGTGCCACCAAGGGAGCTGGGGGGTGGACCCAGTACTTC. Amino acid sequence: CATKGAGGWTQYF.